A selection of T cell receptor beta chains follows, all from one sample in a study of identical twins. TCRdb re-derived calls from the 5' RACE reads in MiXCR, one entry per CDR3 protein. The table records a few hundred thousand distinct CDR3 sequences, over 11% of them present only once. These data also formed part of another study, on yellow fever vaccine responses in identical twins.

Sequencing used CD4+ T cells sorted from blood. The receptors derive from a woman in her late teens or twenties in good health. CDR3s include the opening cysteine and the closing phenylalanine or tryptophan. The D gene is left open where the match is weak. Clone size is not always given. Where it is, it says once, few, many or a class for expanded clones.

V	D	size	J	DNA	CDR3
TRBV7-9	NA	few	TRBJ2-7	TGTGCCAGCAGGGGTTCAAGAGACGAGCAGTACTTC	CASRGSRDEQYF
TRBV29-1	NA	few	TRBJ2-7	TGCAGCGTGACTGGGAGCTCCTACGAGCAGTACTTC	CSVTGSSYEQYF
TRBV5-1	NA	many	TRBJ2-7	TGCGCCAGCAGTTGGAGTGGCTCCTACGAGCAGTACTTC	CASSWSGSYEQYF
TRBV11-2	TRBD2	NA	TRBJ2-3	TGTGCCAGCAGCTTAGATCCTAGCGGGAGTCTTCTCACAGATACGCAGTATTTT	CASSLDPSGSLLTDTQYF
TRBV20-1	TRBD2	NA	TRBJ2-3	TGCAGTGCTAGAGACCCCCTAGCGGGGGGAGCAGATACGCAGTATTTT	CSARDPLAGGADTQYF
TRBV27	NA	few	TRBJ2-7	TGTGCCAGCAGTACCCTAAAGGGCACGGGGTACTTC	CASSTLKGTGYF
TRBV20-1	TRBD2	few	TRBJ2-7	TGCAGTGCTAGAGTAAAAAAAGCGGGAAGCTCCTACGAGCAGTACTTC	CSARVKKAGSSYEQYF
TRBV7-3	NA	few	TRBJ2-3	TGTGCCAGCAGCTCCCGGGACAGCACAGATACGCAGTATTTT	CASSSRDSTDTQYF
TRBV30	NA	few	TRBJ2-1	TGTGCCTGGAATGACAGATACAATGAGCAGTTCTTC	CAWNDRYNEQFF
TRBV12-3/TRBV12-4	TRBD2	NA	TRBJ2-5	TGTGCCAGCAGTTCGGGGGGGGTCCTCCAAGAGACCCAGTACTTC	CASSSGGVLQETQYF
TRBV10-1	TRBD1	NA	TRBJ2-1	TGCGCCAGCATTCCCTGGACAGGGAAGAGCTCCTACAATGAGCAGTTCTTC	CASIPWTGKSSYNEQFF
TRBV28	NA	many	TRBJ2-7	TGTGCCAGCAGCCGCCCGGGAACTAGCACCTACGAGCAGTACTTC	CASSRPGTSTYEQYF
TRBV24-1	NA	few	TRBJ2-3	TGTGCCACCCGGTCGGGGTACGGGAGCTCAGATACGCAGTATTTT	CATRSGYGSSDTQYF
TRBV6-2/TRBV6-3	TRBD1	many	TRBJ1-1	TGTGCCAGCAGTTACCCCATGGGGACAGGGATGAACACTGAAGCTTTCTTT	CASSYPMGTGMNTEAFF
TRBV11-2	TRBD1	few	TRBJ1-2	TGTGCCAGCAGCAAAACAGGGGGCGCGGACTATGGCTACACCTTC	CASSKTGGADYGYTF
TRBV5-1	TRBD1	NA	TRBJ1-2	TGCGCCAGCAGCGCGACCTCGGGGACAGGGCTAGGCTACACCTTC	CASSATSGTGLGYTF
TRBV6-6	TRBD1	many	TRBJ2-7	TGTGCCAGCAGTTTCGGACAGGCCTACGAGCAGTACTTC	CASSFGQAYEQYF
TRBV4-2	TRBD1	few	TRBJ1-2	TGTGCCAGCAGCCAACGGACAGGACTGTATCCCTATGGCTACACCTTC	CASSQRTGLYPYGYTF
TRBV10-1	NA	NA	TRBJ2-5	TGCGCCAGCAGTGAGTCCCCCAAGGAGGGGGGCCACCCTCAAGAGACCCAGTACTTC	CASSESPKEGGHPQETQYF
TRBV6-2/TRBV6-3	TRBD2	NA	TRBJ2-7	TGTGCCAGCAGCTCCGCTCCGAGCGGGAGACGCTACGAGCAGTACTTC	CASSSAPSGRRYEQYF
TRBV6-1	TRBD2	NA	TRBJ2-3	TGTGCCAGCAGTAAGGGACTAGTTGGGAACGCAGATACGCAGTATTTT	CASSKGLVGNADTQYF
TRBV15	TRBD1	NA	TRBJ2-1	TGTGCCACCAGCACAACCGGGGACAGGAACAATGAGCAGTTCTTC	CATSTTGDRNNEQFF
TRBV12-5	NA	NA	TRBJ2-1	TGTGCTAGTGGTTTGTTCCCCGGCCTCGCAGGGAGTGAGCAGTTCTTC	CASGLFPGLAGSEQFF
TRBV7-2	NA	NA	TRBJ2-7	TGTGCCAGCAGCTTAGATCTGAGTTCCTACGAGCAGTACTTC	CASSLDLSSYEQYF
TRBV11-2	NA	many	TRBJ2-3	TGTGCCAGCACCCACTTGGGAGACACAGATACGCAGTATTTT	CASTHLGDTDTQYF
TRBV7-2	NA	many	TRBJ2-7	TGTGCCAGCAGCTTAGGGAGGGGGTCCTACGAGCAGTACTTC	CASSLGRGSYEQYF
TRBV3-1	NA	many	TRBJ1-2	TGTGCCAGCAGCCTCTCAGACCCAGCTTATGGCTACACCTTC	CASSLSDPAYGYTF
TRBV6-2/TRBV6-3	NA	few	TRBJ2-1	TGTGCCGCAAAGGGTCCCTACAATGAGCAGTTCTTC	CAAKGPYNEQFF
TRBV19	NA	few	TRBJ2-6	TGTGCCAGTCGAACAGGGCGCTCTGGGGCCAACGTCCTGACTTTC	CASRTGRSGANVLTF
TRBV5-5	NA	NA	TRBJ1-5	TGTGCCAGCAGCCCCGGACACCTCTGCCCCCAGCATTTT	CASSPGHLCPQHF
TRBV12-3/TRBV12-4	NA	NA	TRBJ2-5	TGTGCCAGCAGTTTTAGTGCAGCGCAAGAGACCCAGTACTTC	CASSFSAAQETQYF
TRBV12-3/TRBV12-4	TRBD1	few	TRBJ1-1	TGTGCCAGCAGCCCCCAGGGGGCGGTTCCGAACACTGAAGCTTTCTTT	CASSPQGAVPNTEAFF
TRBV27	TRBD1	NA	TRBJ1-4	TGTGCCAGCAGCTATAACAGGGGAGAAAAACTGTTTTTT	CASSYNRGEKLFF
TRBV7-8	NA	many	TRBJ2-7	TGTGCCAGCAGCTTAGGGACAGCCAGAAAACCCTACGAGCAGTACTTC	CASSLGTARKPYEQYF
TRBV12-3/TRBV12-4	NA	many	TRBJ1-1	TGTGCCAGCAGGTCGACAGGGAACACTGAAGCTTTCTTT	CASRSTGNTEAFF
TRBV12-3/TRBV12-4	TRBD1	many	TRBJ2-7	TGTGCCAGCAGTTTAGGGGGGACAGGGGGCTACGAGCAGTACTTC	CASSLGGTGGYEQYF
TRBV2	TRBD2	NA	TRBJ2-7	TGTGCCAGCAGTGCACCGGGACTAACTACCTACGAGCAGTACTTC	CASSAPGLTTYEQYF
TRBV6-5	NA	NA	TRBJ1-3	TGTGCCAGCAGTCTACAAATCGGAAACACCATATATTTT	CASSLQIGNTIYF
TRBV7-9	NA	NA	TRBJ1-5	TGTGCCAGCAGCCCCGACAGGAGGGAGCCCCAGCATTTT	CASSPDRREPQHF